A single sample gave rise to the 2 T cell receptor beta chains below, sequenced in a study of T cell responses to AZD1222 COVID-19 vaccine. Clones were read by immunoSEQ multiplex PCR, and TCRdb kept only the in-frame ones, dropping some. The table includes approximately 110,000 clones, roughly 87% detected once. This material consisted of peripheral blood, taken on day 0 of AZD1222 vaccination. The receptors derive from an adult in good health.

The V and J genes are TRBV7-9 and TRBJ2-7; D is tentatively TRBD1 or TRBD2 (6 bases each). Between the trimmed V and J ends, which lost 3 bases and 4 bases, there was a span of 10 bases. Germline V CDR1 and CDR2: SEHNR, FQNEAQ (reference sequence). The CDR3 has 13 residues. CDR3 DNA sequence: TGTGCCAGCAGCTTGGGGGGCAAATACGAGCAGTACTTC. Protein: CASSLGGKYEQYF. The full variable domain, completed using reference TRBV7-9 and TRBJ2-7, is DTGVSQNPRHKITKRGQNVTFRCDPISEHNRLYWYRQTLGQGPEFLTYFQNEAQLEKSRLLSDRFSAERPKGSFSTLEIQRTEQGDSAMYLCASSLGGKYEQYFGPGTRLTVT.

V usage is TRBV9 and J usage is TRBJ2-5; the D gene could be TRBD1 or TRBD2 (5 bases each). Germline CDR1 reads SGDLS; CDR2 reads YYNGEE. This CDR3 has 15 residues. V lost 1 base and J lost 2, with 12 bases in between. This CDR3 is CASSVMGTSQETQYF. CDR3 bases: TGTGCCAGCAGCGTAATGGGGACCTCTCAAGAGACCCAGTACTTC.